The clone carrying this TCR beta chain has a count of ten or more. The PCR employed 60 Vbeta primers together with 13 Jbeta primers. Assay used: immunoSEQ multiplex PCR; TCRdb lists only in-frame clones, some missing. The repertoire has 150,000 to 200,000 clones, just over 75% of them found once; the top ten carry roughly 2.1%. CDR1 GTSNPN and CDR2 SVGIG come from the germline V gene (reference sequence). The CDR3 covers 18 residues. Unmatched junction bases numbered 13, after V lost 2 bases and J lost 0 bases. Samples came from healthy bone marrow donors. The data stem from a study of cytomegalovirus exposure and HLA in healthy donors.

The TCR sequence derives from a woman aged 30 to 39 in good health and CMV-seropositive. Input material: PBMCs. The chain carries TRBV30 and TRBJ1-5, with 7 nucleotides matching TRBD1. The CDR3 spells CAWSLAGGLFRSNQPQHF. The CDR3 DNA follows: TGTGCCTGGAGTTTGGCAGGGGGTCTGTTTCGTAGCAATCAGCCCCAGCATTTT.